What follows is one TCR beta chain and its context. The antigen is not known. PCR primers comprised 60 Vbeta and 13 Jbeta primers. Generated by immunoSEQ multiplex PCR, the TCRdb table keeps only in-frame clones and is missing some. Here the sample spans roughly 220,000 clones, 75% to 90% being singletons. The germline CDR1 and CDR2 sequences are SQVTM and ANQGSEA. The length of the CDR3 is 17 residues. This sample was taken from a study of cytomegalovirus exposure and HLA in healthy donors. Overall study findings and caveats: Researchers reported in a later analysis that common viral pathogens appeared linked to several top clusters. Later work found most CMV-associated TCR beta chains apparently HLA-restricted.

The sequence derives from a woman in her 40s in good health and CMV-seronegative. The sequenced material came from PBMCs. The chain uses TRBV29-1 and TRBJ2-5; 8 bases match TRBD1. The J call may not be correct, given that the DNA end is closer to TRBJ2-7. The CDR3 loop reads CSVLTTQGGPPPYEQYF. CDR3 bases: TGCAGCGTTCTTACCACACAGGGGGGCCCACCTCCCTACGAGCAGTACTTC.